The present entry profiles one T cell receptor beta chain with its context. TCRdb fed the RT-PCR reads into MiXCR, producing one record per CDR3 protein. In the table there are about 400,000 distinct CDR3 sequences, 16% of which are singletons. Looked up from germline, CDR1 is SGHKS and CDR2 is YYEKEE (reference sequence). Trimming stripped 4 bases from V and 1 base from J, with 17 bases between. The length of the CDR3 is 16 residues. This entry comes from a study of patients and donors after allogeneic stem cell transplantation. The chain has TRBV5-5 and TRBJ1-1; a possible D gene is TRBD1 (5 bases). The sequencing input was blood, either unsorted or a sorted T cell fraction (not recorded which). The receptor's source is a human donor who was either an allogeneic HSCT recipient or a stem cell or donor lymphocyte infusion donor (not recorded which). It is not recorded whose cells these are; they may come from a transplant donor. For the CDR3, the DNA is TGTGCCAGCAGCCAAACAGGCAGAACCCCGAACACTGAAGCTTTCTTT. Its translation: CASSQTGRTPNTEAFF.